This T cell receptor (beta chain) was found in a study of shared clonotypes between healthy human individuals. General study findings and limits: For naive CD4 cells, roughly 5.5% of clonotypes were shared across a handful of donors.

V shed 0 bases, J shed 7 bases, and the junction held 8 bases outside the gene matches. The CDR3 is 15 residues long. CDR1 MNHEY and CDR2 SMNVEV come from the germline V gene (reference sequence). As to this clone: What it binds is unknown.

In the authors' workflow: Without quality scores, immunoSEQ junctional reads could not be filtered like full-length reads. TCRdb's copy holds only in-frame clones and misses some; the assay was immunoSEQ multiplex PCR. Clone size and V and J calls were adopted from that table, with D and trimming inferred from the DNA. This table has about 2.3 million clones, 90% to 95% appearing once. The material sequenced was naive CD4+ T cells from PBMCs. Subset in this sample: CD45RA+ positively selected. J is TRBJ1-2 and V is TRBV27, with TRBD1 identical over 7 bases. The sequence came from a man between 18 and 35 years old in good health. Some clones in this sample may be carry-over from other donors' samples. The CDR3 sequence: CASSLSFHPGGGYTF. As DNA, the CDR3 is TGTGCCAGCAGTTTATCGTTTCATCCAGGGGGTGGCTACACCTTC.